This TCR beta chain came from a study of vaccination effects on CD4 cells after COVID-19. Study outcomes and limitations: Convalescent patients numbered few in the study; early post-infection timepoints were missing entirely.

With 6 bases removed from V and 9 bases from J, the gap between germline ends came to 15 bases. CDR1 is SNHLY and CDR2 is FYNNEI in the germline V gene. The CDR3 is made up of 13 amino acids. This clone occurred a few times. Its cognate antigen is unknown. The ViraFEST assay expanded antigen-specific CD4+ T cells with viral peptide pools before sequencing. The culture ran for approximately 9 days before CD4+ T cells were isolated. BNT162b2 vaccine or mRNA-1273 vaccine was given to participants in two doses. Nucleocapsid antibody tests were negative, and the vaccine recipients had no prior SARS-CoV-2 infection. Data came from immunoSEQ multiplex PCR; TCRdb stores just in-frame clones and leaves some out. The sample has 30,000 to 35,000 clones, approximately 78% seen once.

This clonotype originated in a human donor who received a COVID-19 vaccine. Some clones in this sample may be carry-over from other donors' samples. The input for sequencing was CD4+ T cells from PBMCs cultured with HCoV-NL63 spike peptides, taken after COVID-19 vaccination. J is TRBJ1-3 and V is TRBV2, with D possibly TRBD1 on 6 matching bases. CDR3 sequence: CASRQGLGGTIYF. The CDR3 DNA sequence: TGTGCCAGCAGACAGGGATTAGGCGGCACCATATATTTT. Complete variable domain (other parts from reference TRBV2 and TRBJ1-3): EPEVTQTPSHQVTQMGQEVILRCVPISNHLYFYWYRQILGQKVEFLVSFYNNEISEKSEIFDDQFSVERPDGSNFTLKIRSTKLEDSAMYFCASRQGLGGTIYFGEGSWLTVV.